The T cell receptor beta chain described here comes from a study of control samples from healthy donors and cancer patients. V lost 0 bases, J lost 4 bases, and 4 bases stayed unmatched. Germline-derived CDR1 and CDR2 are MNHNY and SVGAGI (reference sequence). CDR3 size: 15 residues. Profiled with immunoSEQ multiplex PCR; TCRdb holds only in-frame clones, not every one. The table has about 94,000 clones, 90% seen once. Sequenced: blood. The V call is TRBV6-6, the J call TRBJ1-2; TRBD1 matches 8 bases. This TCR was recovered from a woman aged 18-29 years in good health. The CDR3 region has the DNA TGTGCCAGCAGTTACTCGACACAGGGGGGCTATGGCTACACCTTC. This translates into CASSYSTQGGYGYTF.